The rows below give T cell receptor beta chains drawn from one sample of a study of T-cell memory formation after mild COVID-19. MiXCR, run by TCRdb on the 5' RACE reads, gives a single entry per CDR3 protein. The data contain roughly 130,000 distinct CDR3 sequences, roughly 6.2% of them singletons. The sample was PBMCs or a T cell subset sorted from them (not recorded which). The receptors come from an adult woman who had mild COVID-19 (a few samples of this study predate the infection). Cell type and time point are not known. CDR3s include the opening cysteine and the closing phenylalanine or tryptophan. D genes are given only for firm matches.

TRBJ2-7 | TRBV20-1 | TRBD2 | CSANSGTSLSYEQYF
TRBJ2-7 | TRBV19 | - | CASIGEGAEQYF
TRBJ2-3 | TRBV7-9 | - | CASSLETAGATQYF
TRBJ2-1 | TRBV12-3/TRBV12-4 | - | CASSLPTGLNEQFF
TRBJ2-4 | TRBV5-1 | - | CASTLRDGGENIQYF
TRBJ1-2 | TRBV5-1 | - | CASSLESLKYGYTF
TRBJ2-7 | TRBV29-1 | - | CSGQDVSYEQYF
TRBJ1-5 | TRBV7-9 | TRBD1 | CASSPSGQGDQPQHF
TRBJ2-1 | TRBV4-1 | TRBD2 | CASSQEGASGYQQFF
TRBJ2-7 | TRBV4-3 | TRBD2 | CASSHRLAREQYF
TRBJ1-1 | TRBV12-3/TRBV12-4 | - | CASSYQVNTEAFF
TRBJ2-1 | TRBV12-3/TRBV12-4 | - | CASSPGTTYNEQFF
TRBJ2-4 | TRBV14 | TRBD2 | CASSLSGGAKNIQYF
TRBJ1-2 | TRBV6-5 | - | CASSYKGYNFNYGYTF
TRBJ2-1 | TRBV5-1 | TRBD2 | CASSLRSSGGDEQFF
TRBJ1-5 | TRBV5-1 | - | CASSGEQGYRDQPQHF
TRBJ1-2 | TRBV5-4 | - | CASSDVWTDRKNGYTF
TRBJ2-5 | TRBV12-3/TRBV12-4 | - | CASSFFGGEQETQYF
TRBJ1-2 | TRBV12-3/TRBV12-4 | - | CASNSRRQAFSYTF
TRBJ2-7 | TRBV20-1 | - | CSAGDRTQNF
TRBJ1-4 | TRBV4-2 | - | CASSQEGTRGEKLFF
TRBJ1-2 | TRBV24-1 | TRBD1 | CATSPGQGRGNYGYTF
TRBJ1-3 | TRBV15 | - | CATSTDRYSGNTIYF
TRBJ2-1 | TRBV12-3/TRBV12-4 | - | CASSLVRAVSSYNEQFF
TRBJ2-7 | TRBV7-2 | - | CASSLDGLGSYEQYF
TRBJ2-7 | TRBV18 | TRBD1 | CASSTGTGYEQYF
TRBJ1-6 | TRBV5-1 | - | CASSADGNSPLHF
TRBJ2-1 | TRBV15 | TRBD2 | CATSRGSGRSYNEQFF
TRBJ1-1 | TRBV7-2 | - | CASRDSGSTEAFF